Below, 21 T cell receptor beta chains from the same sample are listed, as sequenced in a study of blood T cell repertoires in COVID-19. The data were produced by immunoSEQ multiplex PCR, yet TCRdb's version contains in-frame clones alone and is incomplete. The table includes tens of thousands of clones, roughly nine tenths detected once. The specimen was peripheral blood. The receptors come from a male donor with acute or convalescent COVID-19.

V gene TRBV11-1 combines with J gene TRBJ2-5; D possibly corresponds to TRBD2 (7 bases). Germline values: CDR1 SGHAT, CDR2 FQDESV (reference sequence). The V end lost 5 bases, the J end lost 1 base, and 17 bases lay between the germline ends. The CDR3 spans 16 residues. The DNA for the CDR3 is TGTGCCAGCAGCACCCGGGTGGGGGGGCTCCAAGAGACCCAGTACTTC. Protein sequence: CASSTRVGGLQETQYF.

This clone has just one count. The chain employs TRBV6-2 or TRBV6-3 and TRBJ2-3; 13 bases map to TRBD2. Germline values: CDR1 MNHEY, CDR2 SVGEGT. CDR3 length: 18 residues. V gave up 4 bases and J gave up 0 bases; unmatched junction bases: 7. In DNA form, the CDR3 reads TGTGCCAGCAGTTCCTGGACTAGCGGGGGAATTAGCACAGATACGCAGTATTTT. Its translation: CASSSWTSGGISTDTQYF.

This clone appeared a single time. V usage is TRBV2 and J usage is TRBJ1-2, with TRBD1 as a possible D gene (5 bases). The germline V and J ends were trimmed by 8 bases and 8 bases, with 18 bases remaining between them. This CDR3 has 13 amino acids. Germline CDR1 and CDR2: SNHLY and FYNNEI. The CDR3 spells CASGGSGAPGYTF. CDR3 bases: TGTGCCAGCGGCGGTAGCGGGGCGCCGGGCTACACCTTC.

This clone was counted once. CDR3 DNA sequence: TGTGCCAGCAGTTATAGGGCTAGCGGGGTCATTCAAGAGACCCAGTACTTC. Translation gives CASSYRASGVIQETQYF. The chain has TRBV3-1 (or the pseudogene TRBV3-2) and TRBJ2-5; 9 nucleotides line up with TRBD2. This CDR3 spans 17 amino acids. The V and J ends lost 6 bases and 2 bases, in that order; junction bases with no gene match: 13. Germline CDR1 is LGHDT and CDR2 is YNNKEL (reference sequence).

This chain joins TRBV4-2 and TRBJ2-1; tentative D call: TRBD2 (7 bases). The ends were cut back, 0 bases at V and 2 bases at J, with 14 bases in the middle. From germline, CDR1 is LGHNA and CDR2 YNFKEQ. CDR3 length: 17 amino acids. The CDR3: CASSQEYGGPPYNEQFF. CDR3 sequence (DNA): TGTGCCAGCAGCCAAGAATACGGGGGGCCCCCCTACAATGAGCAGTTCTTC.

The V call is TRBV7-8, the J call TRBJ2-5; 8 positions match TRBD2. Germline trimming cut 3 bases from V and 2 bases from J; bases unmatched to any gene: 11. The CDR3 length is 17 residues. Germline V lookup: CDR1 SGHVS, CDR2 FQNEAQ. CDR3: CASSFDSAGAGQETQYF. CDR3 sequence (DNA): TGTGCCAGCAGCTTTGATTCAGCGGGGGCGGGGCAAGAGACCCAGTACTTC.

The rearrangement uses TRBV28 and TRBJ1-2; D is ambiguous. Germline CDR1 reads MDHEN; CDR2 reads SYDVKM. The CDR3 length is 16 residues. Deletions cut 5 bases from V and 5 bases from J, with 21 bases between. CDR3 sequence (DNA): TGTGCCAGCAGTCTCCAGAGGGAGCGACGGGGTTATGGCTACACCTTC. Amino acid sequence: CASSLQRERRGYGYTF.

This chain uses TRBV7-2 with TRBJ2-1, with TRBD2 matching 13 bases. This CDR3 has 16 amino acids. Germline CDR1 SGHTA, CDR2 FQGNSA. V shed 5 bases, J shed 4 bases, and the junction held 5 bases outside the gene matches. CDR3: CASSARLAGGYNEQFF. Written as DNA, the CDR3 is TGTGCCAGCAGCGCCCGACTAGCGGGGGGTTACAATGAGCAGTTCTTC.

Here the CDR3 DNA reads TGTGCCAGCTCAGGACAGGGGACAAAGAATTCACCCCTCCACTTT. This gives the protein CASSGQGTKNSPLHF. This rearrangement joins TRBV18 to TRBJ1-6; 9 bases are a match to TRBD1. This CDR3 has 15 amino acids. Germline lookup yields CDR1 KGHSH and CDR2 LQKENI. V shed 5 bases and J 7 bases; nucleotides not matched to a gene: 6.

The CDR3 loop reads CASSETGTGTYEQYF. The CDR3 DNA is TGTGCCAGCAGTGAAACCGGGACAGGGACATACGAGCAGTACTTC. V gene TRBV27 combines with J gene TRBJ2-7; 9 positions agree with TRBD1. V was pared by 5 bases and J by 4 bases, with 9 bases of the junction left unmatched. The V gene's germline CDR1 is MNHEY and CDR2 SMNVEV (reference sequence). This CDR3 is built from 15 residues.

This chain links TRBV5-1 with TRBJ1-1; D is ambiguous. V lost 1 base and J 4 bases, leaving 11 bases between the germline ends. Germline V lookup: CDR1 SGHRS, CDR2 YFSETQ. The CDR3 is made up of 14 amino acids. CDR3 sequence: CASSLSPTPTEAFF. The CDR3 DNA is TGCGCCAGCAGCTTGAGCCCCACCCCCACTGAAGCTTTCTTT.

On this clone: The same CDR3 can be traced to other DNA sequences in this sample. CDR3 sequence: CASSLSGYGYTF. The CDR3 DNA follows: TGTGCCAGCAGTTTAAGCGGCTATGGCTACACCTTC. The rearrangement joins TRBV27 to TRBJ1-2; no firm D call. The V and J ends lost 2 bases and 4 bases respectively, with 5 bases between them. CDR3 size: 12 residues. Germline CDR1 MNHEY, CDR2 SMNVEV (reference sequence).

This clone was detected a few times. The rearrangement uses TRBV30 and TRBJ1-1; D unresolved. Trimming shortened V by 2 bases and J by 7 bases, and 11 bases separated the two germline ends. The CDR3 spans 12 residues. Germline V gene sequence: CDR1 GTSNPN, CDR2 SVGIG (reference sequence). The chain's CDR3 is CAWSSEGIEAFF. For the CDR3, the DNA is TGTGCCTGGAGTTCGGAGGGCATTGAAGCTTTCTTT.

V is TRBV2 and J is TRBJ1-5, with TRBD1 as a possible D gene (6 bases). This CDR3 is 15 amino acids long. The germline V gene encodes CDR1 SNHLY and CDR2 FYNNEI. The ends were cut back, 1 base at V and 2 bases at J, with 9 bases in the middle. CDR3 residues: CASSEGGGGNQPQHF. The CDR3 region has the DNA TGTGCCAGCAGTGAAGGAGGGGGAGGCAATCAGCCCCAGCATTTT.

The rearrangement links TRBV10-3 to TRBJ1-3, with a possible D match to TRBD1 (6 bases). V lost 10 bases to trimming and J lost 3 bases, with 22 bases between them. This CDR3 comprises 16 residues. Germline V gene sequence: CDR1 ENHRY, CDR2 SYGVKD. The DNA for the CDR3 is TGTGCCACCTTAGGGGGAGCCGGCGGAAGTGGAAACACCATATATTTT. Its protein is CATLGGAGGSGNTIYF.

V is TRBV18 and J is TRBJ2-1; 9 bases map to TRBD1. V lost 0 bases and J lost 9; bases outside the gene matches: 0. CDR1 and CDR2 (germline): KGHSH, LQKENI. CDR3 length: 13 residues. This CDR3 reads CASSPPGQGEQFF. The DNA of the CDR3 is TGTGCCAGCTCACCACCGGGACAGGGTGAGCAGTTCTTC.

The V call is TRBV5-1, the J call TRBJ1-1; D might be TRBD1 (5 bases). Trimming removed 5 bases at V and 5 bases at J, with 7 bases between. Germline V gene data show CDR1 as SGHRS and CDR2 as YFSETQ. The CDR3 runs to 11 residues. CDR3 sequence reads: CASRGGTEAFF. The CDR3 DNA follows: TGCGCCAGCAGGGGGGGGACTGAAGCTTTCTTT.

A few counts support this clone. The gene calls are TRBV7-9 and TRBJ1-5; no clear D gene. In germline, CDR1 is SEHNR, CDR2 FQNEAQ (reference sequence). V dropped 0 bases and J dropped 2 bases, with 11 bases sitting between them. The length of the CDR3 is 16 residues. The CDR3 DNA follows: TGTGCCAGCAGCTTAGCGCTAGGCATGGGCAATCAGCCCCAGCATTTT. Translation gives CASSLALGMGNQPQHF.

V and J are TRBV6-6 and TRBJ1-1; possibly TRBD1 for D (6 bases). The CDR3 extends over 14 amino acids. Between the trimmed V and J ends, which lost 7 bases and 1 base, there was a span of 13 bases. Germline lookup yields CDR1 MNHNY and CDR2 SVGAGI (reference sequence). The CDR3 loop reads CASTLRTENTEAFF. CDR3 coding DNA: TGTGCCAGCACCCTTAGGACAGAGAACACTGAAGCTTTCTTT.

This rearrangement joins TRBV5-1 to TRBJ1-1; the match to TRBD1 covers 7 bases. Per the germline V gene, CDR1 is SGHRS and CDR2 is YFSETQ. The CDR3 is made up of 14 amino acids. Germline trimming cut 4 bases from V and 2 bases from J; bases unmatched to any gene: 5. CDR3 sequence (DNA): TGCGCCAGCAGCCGAGGGGACAGAAACACTGAAGCTTTCTTT. Amino acid sequence: CASSRGDRNTEAFF.

The chain employs TRBV5-4 and TRBJ2-5, with D perhaps matching TRBD1 (6 bases). CDR1 is SGHNT and CDR2 is YYREEE in the germline V gene (reference sequence). V was trimmed by 0 bases and J by 4 bases, leaving 10 bases between them. CDR3 size: 14 residues. The CDR3 sequence: CASSLGQGRETQYF. The CDR3 DNA sequence: TGTGCCAGCAGCTTGGGCCAGGGGAGAGAGACCCAGTACTTC.